This T cell receptor beta chain was sequenced for a study of cytomegalovirus exposure and HLA in healthy donors. This CDR3 is built from 13 residues. Germline assignment: CDR1 PRHDT and CDR2 FYEKMQ (reference sequence). Unmatched junction bases numbered 2, after V lost 3 bases and J lost 7 bases. 13 Jbeta primers and 60 Vbeta primers were used for the PCR. Profiled with immunoSEQ multiplex PCR; TCRdb holds only in-frame clones, not every one. The data hold about 130,000 clones, with 81% observed a single time. The sample comprised PBMCs. The receptor comes from a man aged 18 to 30 in good health and CMV-seropositive. The J gene is TRBJ2-2, the V gene TRBV13; 7 nucleotides align to TRBD1. The CDR3 loop is CASSFRGSGELFF. The CDR3 DNA follows: TGTGCCAGCAGCTTCAGGGGGAGCGGGGAGCTGTTTTTT.